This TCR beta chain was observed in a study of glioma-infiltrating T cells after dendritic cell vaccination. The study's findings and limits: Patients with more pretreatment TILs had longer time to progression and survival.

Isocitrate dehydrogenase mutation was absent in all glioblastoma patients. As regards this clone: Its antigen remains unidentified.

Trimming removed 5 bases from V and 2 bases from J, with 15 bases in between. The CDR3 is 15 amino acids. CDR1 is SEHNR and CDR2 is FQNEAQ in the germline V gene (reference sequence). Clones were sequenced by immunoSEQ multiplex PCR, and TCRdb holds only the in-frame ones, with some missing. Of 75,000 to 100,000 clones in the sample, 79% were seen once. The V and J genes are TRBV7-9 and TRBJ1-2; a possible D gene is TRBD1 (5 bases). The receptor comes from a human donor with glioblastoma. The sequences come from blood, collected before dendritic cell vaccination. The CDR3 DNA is TGTGCCAGCAGCCTACAGGTTATCGTAAACTATGGCTACACCTTC. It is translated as CASSLQVIVNYGYTF.